This TCR beta chain is drawn from a study of blood T cell repertoires in COVID-19. Across the whole study: Material from acute and convalescent COVID-19 was sourced from the United States, Italy and Spain. The cDNA or gDNA used as material had been derived from T cells, B-cell-depleted T cells, or PBMCs.

Under the authors' procedure: Estimates of nucleated cell counts were drawn from the amplification of reference gene primers. Repertoires were generated with immunoSEQ multiplex PCR, while TCRdb's copy carries only in-frame clones and drops some. The V and J calls and clone size were taken over from that table, and D and trimming were inferred from the DNA. The data show tens of thousands of clones, roughly 82% seen once. This CDR3 has 15 amino acids. J was trimmed by 6 bases and V by 0 bases; bases with no gene match: 7. In germline, CDR1 is GTSNPN, CDR2 SVGIG (reference sequence). The specimen was peripheral blood. The chain carries TRBV30 and TRBJ1-5; TRBD1 matches 8 bases. The source is a man aged 45-65 years with active or convalescent COVID-19. The CDR3 bases are TGTGCCTGGAGTGTAGTAGCAGGGGGCGGTCAGCCCCAGCATTTT. Protein sequence: CAWSVVAGGGQPQHF.